Presented here are 7 T cell receptor beta chains from one specimen sequenced in a study of T-cell memory formation after mild COVID-19. TCRdb recomputed calls from the 5' RACE reads with MiXCR, one row per CDR3 protein. The sample carries just under 550,000 distinct CDR3 sequences, about 20% recorded once. The source material was PBMCs or a T cell subset sorted from them (not recorded which). The receptors here all came from an adult woman who had mild COVID-19 (a few samples of this study predate the infection). Cell type and time point are not known.

This clonotype was seen only a few times. The chain employs TRBV7-9 and TRBJ2-2; D unresolved. CDR3 length equals 14 residues. Trimming shortened V by 7 bases and J by 4 bases, and 13 bases separated the two germline ends. Germline CDR1 is SEHNR and CDR2 is FQNEAQ (reference sequence). CDR3 nucleotides: TGTGCCAGCATTTACGGCATCCCCACCGGGGAGCTGTTTTTT. It translates to CASIYGIPTGELFF.

This clonotype was counted a few times. This chain links TRBV7-6 with TRBJ1-1; the match to TRBD1 covers 7 bases. Germline CDR1 reads SGHVS; CDR2 reads FNYEAQ. Unmatched junction bases numbered 4, after V lost 6 bases and J lost 3 bases. The CDR3 covers 13 residues. This CDR3 reads CASRRQGYTEAFF. In DNA form, the CDR3 reads TGTGCCAGCAGGCGACAGGGATACACTGAAGCTTTCTTT.

The genes are TRBV18 and TRBJ1-3, with 7 bases aligning to TRBD1. The CDR3 consists of 14 residues. Germline lookup yields CDR1 KGHSH and CDR2 LQKENI. Trimming cost V 3 bases and J 5 bases; bases outside gene matches: 4. The chain's CDR3 is CASSPGTARNTIYF. The CDR3 coding sequence is TGTGCCAGCTCACCCGGGACAGCCAGAAACACCATATATTTT.

A few counts support this clonotype. The CDR3, as DNA: TGTGCCAGCAGCGCCAGGGGCACCGGGGAGCTGTTTTTT. As protein: CASSARGTGELFF. This chain links TRBV9 with TRBJ2-2, with D tentatively TRBD1 (6 bases). Trimming shortened V by 3 bases and J by 4 bases, and 7 bases separated the two germline ends. The germline CDR1 and CDR2 sequences are SGDLS and YYNGEE. CDR3 length equals 13 residues.

This chain links TRBV7-9 with TRBJ2-7, with TRBD1 matching over 7 bases. Looked up from germline, CDR1 is SEHNR and CDR2 is FQNEAQ (reference sequence). This CDR3 region has 14 residues. The trim removed 4 bases at V and 5 bases at J, leaving 8 bases unmatched. CDR3 in DNA: TGTGCCAGCAGCTCCGCGACAGGGTTAGACGAGCAGTACTTC. Its translation: CASSSATGLDEQYF. Using reference TRBV7-9 and TRBJ2-7 for the parts outside the CDR3, the full variable domain is DTGVSQNPRHKITKRGQNVTFRCDPISEHNRLYWYRQTLGQGPEFLTYFQNEAQLEKSRLLSDRFSAERPKGSFSTLEIQRTEQGDSAMYLCASSSATGLDEQYFGPGTRLTVT.

This clonotype was found a few times. The V and J genes are TRBV6-2 or TRBV6-3 and TRBJ2-7, with D possibly TRBD2 on 5 matching bases. V was clipped by 5 bases and J by 3 bases, with 20 bases between them. The CDR3 is made up of 16 amino acids. CDR1 and CDR2 from the germline V gene are MNHEY and SVGEGT. The CDR3, as DNA: TGTGCCAGCAGTCTATGGTCACTAGGGAGCCGCTACGAGCAGTACTTC. Its protein is CASSLWSLGSRYEQYF.

The V gene is TRBV7-2, the J gene TRBJ2-5; D tentatively reads TRBD1 or TRBD2 (5 bases each). Germline V gives CDR1 SGHTA, CDR2 FQGNSA. The CDR3 runs to 14 residues. The V end lost 4 bases, the J end lost 1 base, and 10 bases lay between the germline ends. CDR3 DNA: TGTGCCAGCAGCTACGGGACGGCCCAAGAGACCCAGTACTTC. This gives the protein CASSYGTAQETQYF.